These 8 T cell receptor beta chains share one sample of origin, sequenced in a study of sequential checkpoint blockade in melanoma. The data were produced by immunoSEQ multiplex PCR, yet TCRdb's version contains in-frame clones alone and is incomplete. The repertoire holds 18,000 or so clones, with roughly 72% as singletons. Described treatment: randomized to nivolumab then ipilimumab (arm A) or the reverse (arm B). Sequencing used CD8+ T cells sorted from blood (inferred from file names), obtained from a patient given nivolumab and ipilimumab in sequence. The receptors originated from a human donor with melanoma.

The V call is TRBV4-2, the J call TRBJ2-7; 10 bases are a match to TRBD2. The CDR3 length is 17 residues. Trimming at V came to 1 base and at J to 4 bases, leaving 10 bases not matched to a gene. The V gene's germline CDR1 is LGHNA and CDR2 YNFKEQ. The CDR3 nucleotides are TGTGCCAGCAGCCAAGCGGGTCCTAGCGGGAGTGGGTACGAGCAGTACTTC. Protein sequence: CASSQAGPSGSGYEQYF.

The chain employs TRBV10-3 and TRBJ2-7; the match to TRBD2 covers 9 bases. The germline gives CDR1 ENHRY, CDR2 SYGVKD. This CDR3 spans 15 amino acids. The trim removed 4 bases at V and 2 bases at J, leaving 6 bases unmatched. CDR3 sequence: CAISGGAGGTYEQYF. CDR3 DNA sequence: TGTGCCATCAGTGGGGGAGCGGGAGGAACCTACGAGCAGTACTTC.

The chain links TRBV29-1 to TRBJ2-3, with D possibly matching TRBD1 (6 bases). The CDR3 runs to 13 residues. Germline V gene lookup returns CDR1 SQVTM and CDR2 ANQGSEA. Trimming cost V 6 bases and J 4 bases, with 14 bases left between them. The CDR3 nucleotides are TGCAGCGTGAGCAGGGGCAGAGCAGATACGCAGTATTTT. Its translation is CSVSRGRADTQYF.

This chain links TRBV11-3 with TRBJ2-1, with D hard to call. The CDR3 contains 15 residues. The germline V and J ends were trimmed by 5 bases and 0 bases, with 11 bases remaining between them. Looked up from germline, CDR1 is SGHNT and CDR2 is YENEEA. The CDR3 DNA sequence: TGTGCCAGCAGCCTGGTGTTCGGCTCCTACAATGAGCAGTTCTTC. Translated, it gives CASSLVFGSYNEQFF. The full variable domain, in which reference TRBV11-3 and TRBJ2-1 provide the parts outside the CDR3, is EAGVVQSPRYKIIEKKQPVAFWCNPISGHNTLYWYLQNLGQGPELLIRYENEEAVDDSQLPKDRFSAERLKGVDSTLKIQPAELGDSAVYLCASSLVFGSYNEQFFGPGTRLTVL.

This chain uses TRBV5-4 with TRBJ2-7; TRBD1 might be the D (6 bases). The V end lost 5 bases, the J end lost 0 bases, and 15 bases lay between the germline ends. The CDR3 sequence is 15 residues long. Per the germline V gene, CDR1 is SGHNT and CDR2 is YYREEE (reference sequence). The CDR3 sequence is CASSQRDMSSYEQYF. The CDR3 DNA reads TGTGCCAGCAGTCAGAGGGACATGAGCTCCTACGAGCAGTACTTC.

A single count supports this clone. The V and J genes are TRBV28 and TRBJ2-7; 10 nucleotides line up with TRBD1. Germline CDR1 and CDR2: MDHEN and SYDVKM. V dropped 4 bases and J dropped 7; count of bases not matched to a gene: 13. The CDR3 runs 16 residues. CDR3 sequence reads: CASSYPRTGTGEEQYF. In DNA, the CDR3 is TGTGCCAGCAGTTACCCACGGACAGGGACAGGGGAGGAGCAGTACTTC.

The chain uses TRBV6-5 and TRBJ1-1; D may be TRBD1 (6 bases). The CDR3 extends over 11 amino acids. V lost 5 bases and J 7 bases, leaving 8 bases between the germline ends. Germline assignment: CDR1 MNHEY and CDR2 SVGAGI. CDR3 nucleotide sequence: TGTGCCAGCAGTCGAGGGGGTGAAGCTTTCTTT. This codes for CASSRGGEAFF.

The rearrangement links TRBV13 to TRBJ2-7, with D perhaps TRBD2 (5 bases). Trimming left V 3 bases short and J 1 base short, with 13 bases between. The CDR3 runs to 15 residues. Germline values: CDR1 PRHDT, CDR2 FYEKMQ (reference sequence). The CDR3 protein is CASSLSHRGSYEQYF. The CDR3 DNA is TGTGCCAGCAGCTTGTCCCACCGGGGTTCCTACGAGCAGTACTTC. Supplemented by reference TRBV13 and TRBJ2-7, the full variable domain reads AAGVIQSPRHLIKEKRETATLKCYPIPRHDTVYWYQQGPGQDPQFLISFYEKMQSDKGSIPDRFSAQQFSDYHSELNMSSLELGDSALYFCASSLSHRGSYEQYFGPGTRLTVT.